These 25 T cell receptor beta chains share one sample of origin, sequenced in a study of cytomegalovirus exposure and HLA in healthy donors. PCR primers comprised 60 Vbeta and 13 Jbeta primers. Clones were sequenced by immunoSEQ multiplex PCR, and TCRdb holds only the in-frame ones, with some missing. The sample has some 140,000 clones; around three quarters are singletons. The specimen sequenced was PBMCs. The receptors originated from a woman aged 40 to 50 in good health and CMV-seronegative.

This sequence joins TRBV5-1 and TRBJ2-5; 9 bases are shared with TRBD1. CDR1 is SGHRS, CDR2 YFSETQ, per germline. J lost 3 bases, V lost 3 bases, and 6 bases had no gene match. This CDR3 contains 15 residues. The CDR3 spells CASSWWTGVEETQYF. The CDR3 DNA is TGCGCCAGCAGCTGGTGGACAGGGGTTGAAGAGACCCAGTACTTC.

The chain links TRBV25-1 to TRBJ2-5; 7 bases map to TRBD2. Trimming took 2 bases from V and 5 from J; bases not matched to a gene: 8. Looked up from germline, CDR1 is MGHDK and CDR2 is SYGVNS. This CDR3 comprises 15 residues. DNA for the CDR3: TGTGCCAGCAGTGAAGATGGGAGGGCAGGGGAGACCCAGTACTTC. This codes for CASSEDGRAGETQYF.

The V gene is TRBV2, the J gene TRBJ2-3; tentatively, D is TRBD2 (6 bases). The CDR3 spans 16 residues. Germline assignment: CDR1 SNHLY and CDR2 FYNNEI. The V end lost 3 bases, the J end lost 5 bases, and 18 bases lay between the germline ends. The chain's CDR3 is CASSEFSAGWQDTQYF. The CDR3 region has the DNA TGTGCCAGCAGTGAGTTTTCGGCGGGATGGCAAGATACGCAGTATTTT.

The chain has TRBV10-3 and TRBJ2-5, with 11 positions matching TRBD2. The J segment lost 2 bases and the V segment lost 6 bases, leaving 2 bases of the junction unmatched. Germline values: CDR1 ENHRY, CDR2 SYGVKD. The length of the CDR3 is 14 residues. The CDR3 protein is CAIRGLAVQETQYF. CDR3 bases: TGTGCCATCAGGGGACTAGCGGTTCAAGAGACCCAGTACTTC.

The chain combines TRBV29-1 with TRBJ1-2; D unclear. CDR1 is SQVTM, CDR2 ANQGSEA, per germline. This CDR3 spans 13 amino acids. V was clipped by 4 bases and J by 2 bases, with 11 bases between them. The CDR3 protein is CSVGKRGNYGYTF. In nucleotides, the CDR3 is TGCAGCGTTGGGAAGAGAGGAAACTATGGCTACACCTTC.

The rearrangement joins TRBV19 to TRBJ2-7, with a weak D call TRBD1 (5 bases). CDR3 length: 16 residues. CDR1 and CDR2 from the germline V gene are LNHDA and SQIVND (reference sequence). The V end was cut by 1 base, the J end by 3 bases, with 16 bases between. Written as DNA, the CDR3 is TGTGCCAGTAGTATAGGGCAGGGTGTCCCTAACTACGAGCAGTACTTC. It is translated as CASSIGQGVPNYEQYF. Filled out from reference TRBV19 and TRBJ2-7, the complete variable domain reads DGGITQSPKYLFRKEGQNVTLSCEQNLNHDAMYWYRQDPGQGLRLIYYSQIVNDFQKGDIAEGYSVSREKKESFPLTVTSAQKNPTAFYLCASSIGQGVPNYEQYFGPGTRLTVT.

The gene calls are TRBV4-1 and TRBJ2-2, with 10 positions matching TRBD2. Trimming at V came to 3 bases and at J to 5 bases, leaving 12 bases not matched to a gene. CDR3 length: 18 amino acids. Germline CDR1 reads MGHRA; CDR2 reads YSYEKL. CDR3 sequence: CASSHPWLSGGWTGELFF. The CDR3 region has the DNA TGCGCCAGCAGCCACCCGTGGCTTAGCGGGGGGTGGACCGGGGAGCTGTTTTTT.

The CDR3 bases are TGCGCCAGCAGCCTAGGACAGGGAAGCACAGATACGCAGTATTTT. Residues: CASSLGQGSTDTQYF. The rearrangement links TRBV5-1 to TRBJ2-3; TRBD1 agrees at 8 bases. Germline V CDR1 and CDR2: SGHRS, YFSETQ. V gave up 4 bases and J gave up 0 bases; unmatched junction bases: 4. The CDR3 has 15 residues.

On this clone itself: The sample has other DNA sequences that encode this CDR3 too. The chain joins TRBV5-1 to TRBJ1-1; D is perhaps TRBD1 (5 bases). V was pared by 3 bases and J by 1 base, with 7 bases between. Germline V gene sequence: CDR1 SGHRS, CDR2 YFSETQ. This CDR3 has 13 residues. The CDR3, as DNA: TGCGCCAGCAGCTCTACAGGGAACACTGAAGCTTTCTTT. Translation: CASSSTGNTEAFF.

The V and J genes are TRBV27 and TRBJ2-5; TRBD1 agrees at 10 bases. CDR1 is MNHEY and CDR2 is SMNVEV in the germline V gene (reference sequence). The CDR3 extends over 20 amino acids. Germline trimming cut 1 base from V and 2 bases from J; bases unmatched to any gene: 16. CDR3 sequence: CASSLYRDRGRLGGQETQYF. Written as DNA, the CDR3 is TGTGCCAGCAGTTTATACCGGGACAGGGGTCGATTAGGGGGACAAGAGACCCAGTACTTC.

V usage is TRBV7-6 and J usage is TRBJ1-6, with D uncertain. CDR3 size: 13 residues. CDR1 is SGHVS, CDR2 FNYEAQ, per germline. V was cut by 8 bases and J by 3 bases, with 8 bases left in between. Here the CDR3 DNA reads TGTGCCAGCGCAGTTAACTATAATTCACCCCTCCACTTT. This gives the protein CASAVNYNSPLHF.

J is TRBJ2-3 and V is TRBV28; TRBD1 matches at 9 bases. This CDR3 has 15 amino acids. Germline CDR1 and CDR2: MDHEN and SYDVKM. V lost 6 bases and J lost 2; bases outside the gene matches: 6. In nucleotides, the CDR3 is TGTGCCAGCAGCTTCGGACAGGGGTACACAGATACGCAGTATTTT. Translated: CASSFGQGYTDTQYF.

This chain connects TRBV5-4 to TRBJ2-7; D is perhaps TRBD2 (7 bases). Germline V gene lookup returns CDR1 SGHNT and CDR2 YYREEE (reference sequence). Between the trimmed V and J ends, which lost 4 bases and 1 base, there was a span of 15 bases. CDR3 length: 15 residues. This CDR3 is CASSPWGGKSYEQYF. In DNA, the CDR3 is TGTGCCAGCAGCCCGTGGGGGGGCAAGTCCTACGAGCAGTACTTC.

V gene TRBV5-6 combines with J gene TRBJ2-3; D may be TRBD2 (6 bases). Germline V lookup: CDR1 SGHDT, CDR2 YYEEEE. The germline V and J ends were trimmed by 1 base and 3 bases, with 12 bases remaining between them. The CDR3 spans 15 residues. CDR3 in DNA: TGTGCCAGCAGCTTGTGGCGGGGAAGAACAGATACGCAGTATTTT. It specifies CASSLWRGRTDTQYF.

V and J are TRBV18 and TRBJ2-2; 7 bases fit TRBD1. The CDR3 contains 16 residues. Germline V gene lookup returns CDR1 KGHSH and CDR2 LQKENI. J lost 0 bases, V lost 6 bases, and 7 bases had no gene match. CDR3 DNA sequence: TGTGCCAGCTCCTTCCGACAGGGTACGAACACCGGGGAGCTGTTTTTT. Its translation is CASSFRQGTNTGELFF.

This clone has just one count. The chain is built from TRBV6-1 and TRBJ1-5, with 8 bases identical to TRBD1. The CDR3 runs 15 residues. Germline CDR1 reads MNHNS; CDR2 reads SASEGT. V shed 8 bases and J 3 bases; nucleotides not matched to a gene: 9. The CDR3 region has the DNA TGTGCCAGCCTTCACAGGGGGAGGGCCAATCAGCCCCAGCATTTT. Its protein product is CASLHRGRANQPQHF.

This sequence joins TRBV18 and TRBJ1-1; D not certain. Per the germline V gene, CDR1 is KGHSH and CDR2 is LQKENI. Trimming cost V 4 bases and J 0 bases, with 12 bases left between them. The CDR3 runs to 15 residues. The CDR3 nucleotides are TGTGCCAGCTCACGGGCAGAAGTAATGAACACTGAAGCTTTCTTT. Amino acid sequence: CASSRAEVMNTEAFF.

The chain is built from TRBV11-3 and TRBJ1-1, with 7 bases fitting TRBD1. Germline CDR1 and CDR2: SGHNT and YENEEA. The CDR3 is 15 residues long. V lost 3 bases to trimming and J lost 6 bases; unmatched junction nucleotides: 10. As DNA, the CDR3 is TGTGCCAGCAGCTTCCCGGGACAGAGACGCCCTGAAGCTTTCTTT. Amino acids: CASSFPGQRRPEAFF.

The chain combines TRBV7-6 with TRBJ2-7; D remains ambiguous. V lost 1 base to trimming and J lost 3 bases, with 7 bases between them. Germline V gives CDR1 SGHVS, CDR2 FNYEAQ. CDR3 size: 13 residues. CDR3 nucleotide sequence: TGTGCCAGCAGCTTAGGCCAGGACTACGAGCAGTACTTC. It is translated as CASSLGQDYEQYF.

The chain employs TRBV4-1 and TRBJ2-5; maybe TRBD2 (5 bases). Trimming pared 0 bases from V and 2 bases from J, leaving 13 bases between. The CDR3 is made up of 16 amino acids. Germline lookup yields CDR1 MGHRA and CDR2 YSYEKL. For the CDR3, the DNA is TGCGCCAGCAGCCAAGAGGTAGGCGAGGGACAAGAGACCCAGTACTTC. Protein sequence: CASSQEVGEGQETQYF.

The chain carries TRBV5-4 and TRBJ2-7; the D is unclear. The germline gives CDR1 SGHNT, CDR2 YYREEE (reference sequence). The V gene lost 4 bases and the J gene lost 1 base, with 15 bases spanning the gap. The CDR3 extends over 15 amino acids. The CDR3 bases are TGTGCCAGCAGCCCTAGTTCTGGCAGTTCCTACGAGCAGTACTTC. Translated: CASSPSSGSSYEQYF. The full variable domain, in which reference TRBV5-4 and TRBJ2-7 provide the parts outside the CDR3, is ETGVTQSPTHLIKTRGQQVTLRCSSQSGHNTVSWYQQALGQGPQFIFQYYREEENGRGNFPPRFSGLQFPNYSSELNVNALELDDSALYLCASSPSSGSSYEQYFGPGTRLTVT.

The chain combines TRBV5-6 with TRBJ1-1; D possibly corresponds to TRBD1 (6 bases). Trimming cost V 4 bases and J 8 bases, with 12 bases left between them. There are 12 residues in the CDR3. Germline V CDR1 and CDR2: SGHDT, YYEEEE. The CDR3 DNA follows: TGTGCCAGCAGCGGAACCGGGACAGAAGCTTTCTTT. Its translation is CASSGTGTEAFF.

The J gene is TRBJ2-3, the V gene TRBV11-2, with 10 positions matching TRBD2. This CDR3 has 18 residues. V trimming: 1 base; J trimming: 1 base; junction bases outside the gene matches: 8. Germline V gene sequence: CDR1 SGHAT, CDR2 FQNNGV. CDR3: CASSLGAAGTSGTDTQYF. CDR3 DNA: TGTGCCAGCAGCTTAGGTGCAGCGGGGACTAGCGGCACAGATACGCAGTATTTT.

This rearrangement joins TRBV5-1 to TRBJ2-1; 8 bases match TRBD2. The CDR3 loop spans 18 amino acids. The germline CDR1 and CDR2 sequences are SGHRS and YFSETQ. Losses at the gene ends were 4 bases for V and 0 bases for J; bases not matched to a gene: 12. The CDR3 DNA reads as TGCGCCAGCAGCCCGCAGGGACTAGTGCCAAGCTCCTACAATGAGCAGTTCTTC. Translating it yields CASSPQGLVPSSYNEQFF.

This chain links TRBV6-1 with TRBJ2-6; no reliable D call. V gave up 2 bases and J gave up 0 bases, with 8 bases separating them. Germline V CDR1 and CDR2: MNHNS, SASEGT. CDR3 length: 16 amino acids. CDR3: CASSEHSRSGANVLTF. DNA of the CDR3: TGTGCCAGCAGTGAACATAGCCGCTCTGGGGCCAACGTCCTGACTTTC.